This passage covers 11 T cell receptor beta chains from one sample sequenced in a study of T cell responses to AZD1222 COVID-19 vaccine. Generated by immunoSEQ multiplex PCR, the TCRdb table keeps only in-frame clones and is missing some. The sample holds 95,000 to 100,000 clones; about 86% are singletons and the top ten take approximately 1.5%. The source was peripheral blood, collected on day 0 of AZD1222 vaccination. These receptors were taken from an adult in good health.

The chain is built from TRBV27 and TRBJ1-1; possibly TRBD1 for D (6 bases). Germline loops: CDR1 MNHEY, CDR2 SMNVEV (reference sequence). Trimming pared 6 bases from V and 0 bases from J, leaving 17 bases between. The length of the CDR3 is 16 residues. CDR3 DNA: TGTGCCAGCAGCACACAGGGTTTCCCTATGAACACTGAAGCTTTCTTT. It specifies CASSTQGFPMNTEAFF.

This clone was counted a single time. V and J are TRBV4-2 and TRBJ2-4; 8 nucleotides match TRBD2. Germline V CDR1 and CDR2: LGHNA, YNFKEQ. This CDR3 is 18 amino acids long. V lost 0 bases and J lost 3; bases outside the gene matches: 10. This chain's CDR3 is CASSQDPGTSWVKNIQYF. The CDR3 region has the DNA TGTGCCAGCAGCCAAGATCCCGGGACTAGTTGGGTCAAAAACATTCAGTACTTC.

This chain links TRBV3-1 (or the pseudogene TRBV3-2) with TRBJ2-1; TRBD2 matches 8 bases. The germline V gene has CDR1 LGHDT and CDR2 YNNKEL (reference sequence). The CDR3 sequence is 16 residues long. V shed 3 bases and J 3 bases; nucleotides not matched to a gene: 7. The CDR3 region has the DNA TGTGCCAGCAGCCATTCTAGGGCGGGAGGCTACAATGAGCAGTTCTTC. It encodes CASSHSRAGGYNEQFF.

V gene TRBV19 combines with J gene TRBJ2-5; D perhaps matches TRBD1 (5 bases). This CDR3 comprises 16 residues. Germline assignment: CDR1 LNHDA and CDR2 SQIVND (reference sequence). V was clipped by 7 bases and J by 1 base, with 19 bases between them. This chain's CDR3 is CASKSQQAASQETQYF. CDR3 DNA sequence: TGTGCCAGTAAAAGTCAACAGGCCGCTAGCCAAGAGACCCAGTACTTC.

V gene TRBV19 combines with J gene TRBJ2-2; perhaps TRBD2 as D (7 bases). The CDR3 totals 15 residues. The V end lost 5 bases, the J end lost 1 base, and 11 bases lay between the germline ends. In germline, CDR1 is LNHDA, CDR2 SQIVND (reference sequence). CDR3 region: CASSQAGQNTGELFF. CDR3 bases: TGTGCCAGTAGTCAAGCGGGACAGAACACCGGGGAGCTGTTTTTT.

The chain has TRBV28 and TRBJ1-2, with 8 bases lining up with TRBD1. From germline, CDR1 is MDHEN and CDR2 SYDVKM. J was trimmed by 7 bases and V by 2 bases; bases with no gene match: 3. The CDR3 consists of 13 residues. CDR3 sequence: CASSLGQGGGYTF. DNA of the CDR3: TGTGCCAGCAGTTTAGGACAGGGAGGTGGCTACACCTTC.

V gene TRBV10-3 combines with J gene TRBJ2-5; TRBD2 aligns across 10 bases. With 6 bases clipped from V and 3 bases from J, the junction kept 4 bases outside the gene matches. Germline-derived CDR1 and CDR2 are ENHRY and SYGVKD. The CDR3 is made up of 14 amino acids. CDR3 residues: CAISGTSVEETQYF. CDR3 nucleotide sequence: TGTGCCATCAGCGGGACTAGCGTTGAAGAGACCCAGTACTTC.

The genes are TRBV19 and TRBJ1-1; 8 bases align to TRBD1. Trimming removed 1 base from V and 4 bases from J; junction bases left unmatched: 8. Germline V gives CDR1 LNHDA, CDR2 SQIVND (reference sequence). The CDR3 spans 16 residues. CDR3 region: CASSIGWTGRGTEAFF. The CDR3 DNA sequence: TGTGCCAGTAGTATAGGATGGACAGGGCGGGGCACTGAAGCTTTCTTT.

The chain recombines TRBV7-3 with TRBJ2-1, with D hard to call. Germline CDR1 is SGHTA and CDR2 is FQGTGA. The CDR3 spans 12 residues. V was pared by 5 bases and J by 6 bases, with 8 bases between. The DNA of the CDR3 is TGTGCCAGCAGCGCCTCTTCCAATGAGCAGTTCTTC. Translating it yields CASSASSNEQFF. Full variable domain (remainder filled in from reference TRBV7-3 and TRBJ2-1): GAGVSQTPSNKVTEKGKYVELRCDPISGHTALYWYRQSLGQGPEFLIYFQGTGAADDSGLPNDRFFAVRPEGSVSTLKIQRTERGDSAVYLCASSASSNEQFFGPGTRLTVL.

The chain recombines TRBV4-3 with TRBJ1-1; D gene unclear. Per the germline V gene, CDR1 is LGHNA and CDR2 is YSLEER. CDR3 length equals 14 residues. Trimming cost V 0 bases and J 0 bases, with 5 bases left between them. The CDR3 nucleotides read TGCGCCAGCAGCCAAGATAGGGTGAACACTGAAGCTTTCTTT. It encodes CASSQDRVNTEAFF.

The chain carries TRBV4-2 and TRBJ1-4, with D maybe TRBD1 (6 bases). V lost 2 bases and J lost 5, with 15 bases in between. CDR1 and CDR2 (germline): LGHNA, YNFKEQ. The CDR3 is 16 residues long. The DNA of the CDR3 is TGTGCCAGCAGCCAACTGAACAGGGCGGGGAATGAAAAACTGTTTTTT. This sequence encodes CASSQLNRAGNEKLFF.